These T cell receptor beta chains were read from a single sample in a study of T cells in Graves' hyperthyroidism and ophthalmopathy. Via MiXCR, TCRdb re-called the multiplex PCR reads, giving one row per CDR3 protein. The sample yields fewer than 500,000 distinct CDR3 sequences, roughly 14% seen once. Sequencing input: blood. These receptors all come from a man aged 18 to 29 with Graves' ophthalmopathy. Both conserved end residues are part of each CDR3. A D gene is named only where the DNA matches it firmly. Rows may omit the clone size; those that give it use once, few, many or a size class.

cdr3_nt: TGTGCCACCAGCAGAATCACCAGGGTCTATAGCAATCAGCCCCAGCATTTT; cdr3_aa: CATSRITRVYSNQPQHF; v_call: TRBV15; d_call: -; j_call: TRBJ1-5; clone_size: many
cdr3_nt: TGTGCCAGCTCACCTGGACTGAGGACGAACACTGAAGCTTTCTTT; cdr3_aa: CASSPGLRTNTEAFF; v_call: TRBV18; d_call: -; j_call: TRBJ1-1; clone_size: many
cdr3_nt: TGCGCCAGCAGTGATGGTGATGAGCAGTTCTTC; cdr3_aa: CASSDGDEQFF; v_call: TRBV10-1; d_call: -; j_call: TRBJ2-1; clone_size: many
cdr3_nt: TGTGCCTGGAGGATACAGGGGGCAGGGGAGCAGTACTTC; cdr3_aa: CAWRIQGAGEQYF; v_call: TRBV30; d_call: TRBD1; j_call: TRBJ2-7; clone_size: many
cdr3_nt: TGTGCCAGCAGCTTGGTTAGCGGCCCCTTTGTTGCCAACGTCCTGACTTTC; cdr3_aa: CASSLVSGPFVANVLTF; v_call: TRBV5-6; d_call: -; j_call: TRBJ2-6; clone_size: few
cdr3_nt: TGTGCCAGTAGTGAGGGTCCCTATGGCTACACCTTC; cdr3_aa: CASSEGPYGYTF; v_call: TRBV19; d_call: -; j_call: TRBJ1-2; clone_size: -
cdr3_nt: TGTGCCAGCAGTTGGACTAGCGGGCGTGCAATCTACAATGAGCAGTTCTTC; cdr3_aa: CASSWTSGRAIYNEQFF; v_call: TRBV12-3/TRBV12-4; d_call: TRBD2; j_call: TRBJ2-1; clone_size: few
cdr3_nt: TGTGCCAGCAGCCAATGGTTTGTGTTCCGGGAGTTCAGAGGAAACACCATATATTTT; cdr3_aa: CASSQWFVFREFRGNTIYF; v_call: TRBV3-1; d_call: -; j_call: TRBJ1-3; clone_size: -
cdr3_nt: TGCGCCAGCAGCTCGGGACAGACATCCTACAATGAGCAGTTCTTC; cdr3_aa: CASSSGQTSYNEQFF; v_call: TRBV5-1; d_call: TRBD1; j_call: TRBJ2-1; clone_size: many
cdr3_nt: TGTGCCAGCAGCCAGACAGGTTGGGGCAATCAGCCCCAGCATTTT; cdr3_aa: CASSQTGWGNQPQHF; v_call: TRBV7-6; d_call: -; j_call: TRBJ1-5; clone_size: few
cdr3_nt: TGTGCCAGCAGCCAACTAAGGAGCCGAGATACGCAGTATTTT; cdr3_aa: CASSQLRSRDTQYF; v_call: TRBV13; d_call: -; j_call: TRBJ2-3; clone_size: many
cdr3_nt: TGCGCCAGCAGCCGACAGCAGTCCTACGAGCAGTACTTC; cdr3_aa: CASSRQQSYEQYF; v_call: TRBV5-1; d_call: -; j_call: TRBJ2-7; clone_size: many
cdr3_nt: TGTGCCAGTACCCCCCAACAGGGAAGCAATCAGCCCCAGCATTTT; cdr3_aa: CASTPQQGSNQPQHF; v_call: TRBV19; d_call: -; j_call: TRBJ1-5; clone_size: many
cdr3_nt: TGTGCCAGCAGCTTAGGTGCAGTGAGCTCCTACGAGCAGTACTTC; cdr3_aa: CASSLGAVSSYEQYF; v_call: TRBV7-2; d_call: -; j_call: TRBJ2-7; clone_size: many
cdr3_nt: TGCGCCAGCAGCTTGGTTTCGGGAGGGGATTACGAGCAGTACTTC; cdr3_aa: CASSLVSGGDYEQYF; v_call: TRBV5-1; d_call: TRBD2; j_call: TRBJ2-7; clone_size: -
cdr3_nt: TGCAGTGCTAGAAACACAGGTCCTGGCTACACCTTC; cdr3_aa: CSARNTGPGYTF; v_call: TRBV20-1; d_call: -; j_call: TRBJ1-2; clone_size: many
cdr3_nt: TGCGCCAGCAGCCAAGGAGGGGGGGCCACTTGGGAGACCCAGTACTTC; cdr3_aa: CASSQGGGATWETQYF; v_call: TRBV4-1; d_call: -; j_call: TRBJ2-5; clone_size: few
cdr3_nt: TGTGCCAGCCTTGAGGAGGGAGGGACCGGGGAGCTGTTTTTT; cdr3_aa: CASLEEGGTGELFF; v_call: TRBV2; d_call: TRBD2; j_call: TRBJ2-2; clone_size: many
cdr3_nt: TGTGCCAGCAGCTTCCCTGGTAGGGAGCAGTACTTC; cdr3_aa: CASSFPGREQYF; v_call: TRBV7-9; d_call: -; j_call: TRBJ2-7; clone_size: many
cdr3_nt: TGTGCCACCGCGGGACAGGGGACCGGGGAGCTGTTTTTT; cdr3_aa: CATAGQGTGELFF; v_call: TRBV24-1; d_call: TRBD1; j_call: TRBJ2-2; clone_size: few
cdr3_nt: TGTGCCAGCAGCTTAGTCAGGGCCCAGGGCGATGAAGCTTTCTTT; cdr3_aa: CASSLVRAQGDEAFF; v_call: TRBV7-9; d_call: -; j_call: TRBJ1-1; clone_size: many
cdr3_nt: TGTGCCAGTAATTTCGCGGGGGGAAGTAATTCACCCCTCCACTTT; cdr3_aa: CASNFAGGSNSPLHF; v_call: TRBV19; d_call: -; j_call: TRBJ1-6; clone_size: few
cdr3_nt: TGTGCTAGTGGCGACGGACGGGTGGGAGAAAAACTGTTTTTT; cdr3_aa: CASGDGRVGEKLFF; v_call: TRBV12-5; d_call: -; j_call: TRBJ1-4; clone_size: few
cdr3_nt: TGTGCCACCAGTGCTGAACTAGGAGCAGATACGCAGTATTTT; cdr3_aa: CATSAELGADTQYF; v_call: TRBV24-1; d_call: -; j_call: TRBJ2-3; clone_size: many
cdr3_nt: TGTGCCAGCGCAGATTGGGTCACTGAAGCTTTCTTT; cdr3_aa: CASADWVTEAFF; v_call: TRBV28; d_call: -; j_call: TRBJ1-1; clone_size: many
cdr3_nt: TGTGCCAGCAGTTTAATTGTTTTTCTAGGGACAGATACGCAGTATTTT; cdr3_aa: CASSLIVFLGTDTQYF; v_call: TRBV12-3/TRBV12-4; d_call: -; j_call: TRBJ2-3; clone_size: many
cdr3_nt: TGTGCCAGCACCTCCCCGGTCGGCGGGGGAGGCACAGATACGCAGTATTTT; cdr3_aa: CASTSPVGGGGTDTQYF; v_call: TRBV6-1; d_call: TRBD2; j_call: TRBJ2-3; clone_size: -
cdr3_nt: TGTGCCAGCAGGGAACCGGGACAGGACTACGAGCAGTACTTC; cdr3_aa: CASREPGQDYEQYF; v_call: TRBV6-1; d_call: TRBD1; j_call: TRBJ2-7; clone_size: few
cdr3_nt: TGTGCCATCACTTCGGGTCTCGCTGGGGCCAACGTCCTGACTTTC; cdr3_aa: CAITSGLAGANVLTF; v_call: TRBV10-3; d_call: -; j_call: TRBJ2-6; clone_size: many
cdr3_nt: TGCGCCAGCAGCGCCGCCCCCACCGACAGGGGATTTCCCTACGAGCAGTACTTC; cdr3_aa: CASSAAPTDRGFPYEQYF; v_call: TRBV4-1; d_call: TRBD1; j_call: TRBJ2-7; clone_size: many
cdr3_nt: TGTGCCAGCAGCTCCGGGACAGGGGGGTTAAAAGAGACCCAGTACTTC; cdr3_aa: CASSSGTGGLKETQYF; v_call: TRBV7-2; d_call: TRBD1; j_call: TRBJ2-5; clone_size: -